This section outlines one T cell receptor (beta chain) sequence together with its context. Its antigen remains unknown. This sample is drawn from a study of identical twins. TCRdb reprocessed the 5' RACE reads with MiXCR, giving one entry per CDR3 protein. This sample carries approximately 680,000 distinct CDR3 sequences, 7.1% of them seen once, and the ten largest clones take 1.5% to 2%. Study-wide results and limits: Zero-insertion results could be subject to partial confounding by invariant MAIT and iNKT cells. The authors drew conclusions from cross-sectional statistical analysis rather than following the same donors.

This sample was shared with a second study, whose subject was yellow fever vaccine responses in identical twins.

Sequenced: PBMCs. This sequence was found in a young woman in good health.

The DNA of the CDR3 is TGTGCCAGCAGTTTTTCGTTTGAAGCTTTCTTT. As protein: CASSFSFEAFF. The chain links TRBV28 to TRBJ1-1; D not resolved. CDR3 length: 11 amino acids. Germline values: CDR1 MDHEN, CDR2 SYDVKM. Trimming removed 3 bases from V and 7 bases from J, with 6 bases in between.